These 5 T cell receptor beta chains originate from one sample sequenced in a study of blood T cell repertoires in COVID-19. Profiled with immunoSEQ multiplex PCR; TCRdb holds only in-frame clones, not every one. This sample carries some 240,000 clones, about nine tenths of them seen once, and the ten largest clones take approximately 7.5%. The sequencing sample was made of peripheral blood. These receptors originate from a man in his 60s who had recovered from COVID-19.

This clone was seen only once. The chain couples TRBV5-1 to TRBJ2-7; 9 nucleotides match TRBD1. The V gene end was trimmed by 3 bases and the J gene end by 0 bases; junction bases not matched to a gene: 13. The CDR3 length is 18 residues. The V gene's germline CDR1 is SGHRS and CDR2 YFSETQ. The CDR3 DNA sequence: TGCGCCAGCAGCTGGCAGCCGGGGACAGGGAGTTACTCCTACGAGCAGTACTTC. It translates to CASSWQPGTGSYSYEQYF.

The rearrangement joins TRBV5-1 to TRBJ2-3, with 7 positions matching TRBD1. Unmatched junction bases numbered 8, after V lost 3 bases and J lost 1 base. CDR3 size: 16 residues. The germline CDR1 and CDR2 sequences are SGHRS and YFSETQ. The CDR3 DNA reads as TGCGCCAGCAGCTCCTTCGACAGGGCGGGCACAGATACGCAGTATTTT. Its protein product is CASSSFDRAGTDTQYF.

The DNA for the CDR3 is TGTGCCAGCAGCCAAGACGGGGGAAACAATGAAAAACTGTTTTTT. Residues: CASSQDGGNNEKLFF. The chain couples TRBV3-1 (or the pseudogene TRBV3-2) to TRBJ1-4; weak D call: TRBD1 (5 bases). CDR1 LGHDT and CDR2 YNNKEL come from the germline V gene (reference sequence). The CDR3 has 15 amino acids. V shed 0 bases and J shed 5 bases, with 10 bases lying between them.

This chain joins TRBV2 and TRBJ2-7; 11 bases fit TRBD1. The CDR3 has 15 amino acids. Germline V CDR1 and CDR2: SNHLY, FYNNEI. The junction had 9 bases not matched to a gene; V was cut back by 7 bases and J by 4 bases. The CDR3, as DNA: TGTGCCAGCATGGAGGGACAGGGGGTAGAATACGAGCAGTACGTC. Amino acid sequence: CASMEGQGVEYEQYV.

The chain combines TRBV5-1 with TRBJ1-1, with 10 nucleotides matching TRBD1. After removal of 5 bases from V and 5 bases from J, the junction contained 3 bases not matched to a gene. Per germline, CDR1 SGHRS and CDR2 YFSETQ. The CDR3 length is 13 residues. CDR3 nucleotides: TGCGCCAGCAGAAGACAGGGGGCGACTGAAGCTTTCTTT. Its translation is CASRRQGATEAFF.